These 28 T cell receptor beta chains share one sample of origin, sequenced in a study of blood T cells in healthy people across ages. Primed by a sample-barcoded 5' primer and a J-beta primer mix, a second PCR proceeded for roughly 7 to 12 cycles. TCRdb re-analysed the 5' RACE reads in MiXCR, keeping a single row per CDR3 protein. Of about 640,000 distinct CDR3 sequences listed, 25% to 35% are singletons. Sequenced material: blood. These receptors came from an elderly woman in good health.

Regarding this clonotype: This may stem from a read error, because a much larger clone lies one nucleotide away. The chain combines TRBV5-1 with TRBJ2-5; 7 nucleotides align to TRBD1. The J call could be wrong; TRBJ2-7 is a better fit for the DNA end. Germline V gives CDR1 SGHRS, CDR2 YFSETQ. The CDR3 has 15 amino acids. The CDR3: CASSHTFVGDSEQYF. The CDR3 DNA follows: TGCGCCAGCAGCCACACATTCGTCGGGGACAGCGAGCAGTACTTC.

As regards this clonotype: A much bigger clone sits one base away, suggesting this may be a read error. The chain uses TRBV5-1 and TRBJ1-4, with D hard to call. CDR3 length equals 14 residues. Germline V gene data show CDR1 as SGHRS and CDR2 as YFSETQ. The DNA of the CDR3 is TGCGCCGGCAGCCCCTTTGGATTTAATGAAAAACTGTTTTTT. This gives the protein CAGSPFGFNEKLFF.

This clonotype has ten or more counts. The chain employs TRBV3-1 and TRBJ2-3; 12 positions match TRBD1. The junction had 3 bases not matched to a gene; V was cut back by 2 bases and J by 3 bases. Germline CDR1 reads LGHDT; CDR2 reads YNNKEL (reference sequence). This CDR3 contains 16 residues. The CDR3 region has the DNA TGTGCCAGCAGCCAATGGGACAGGGGGCGAACAGATACGCAGTATTTT. It translates to CASSQWDRGRTDTQYF.

This chain connects TRBV6-2 or TRBV6-3 to TRBJ2-2; TRBD2 agrees at 8 bases. There are 13 residues in the CDR3. The V gene's germline CDR1 is MNHEY and CDR2 SVGEGT. After removal of 8 bases from V and 5 bases from J, the junction contained 4 bases not matched to a gene. CDR3 residues: CASGTSGTGELFF. In DNA, the CDR3 is TGTGCCAGCGGTACTAGCGGAACCGGGGAGCTGTTTTTT.

This clonotype showed up many times. The chain has TRBV5-1 and TRBJ2-7; D possibly matches TRBD1 or TRBD2 (5 bases each). CDR3 length: 14 residues. Deletions cut 7 bases from V and 6 bases from J, with 20 bases between. Germline V gene sequence: CDR1 SGHRS, CDR2 YFSETQ. This CDR3 is CASGTGDGYGEQYF. The CDR3 DNA sequence: TGCGCCAGCGGGACGGGTGACGGATACGGCGAGCAGTACTTC.

At least ten counts were recorded for this clonotype. This chain uses TRBV11-2 with TRBJ2-7, with 9 nucleotides matching TRBD1. Germline V gene data show CDR1 as SGHAT and CDR2 as FQNNGV. This CDR3 has 15 amino acids. The trim removed 4 bases at V and 2 bases at J, leaving 6 bases unmatched. The CDR3 nucleotides are TGTGCCAGCAGCTCTCCCCGGGACAGGGCCTACGAGCAGTACTTC. This gives the protein CASSSPRDRAYEQYF. Based on the CDR3 plus reference TRBV11-2 and TRBJ2-7, the full variable domain is EAGVAQSPRYKIIEKRQSVAFWCNPISGHATLYWYQQILGQGPKLLIQFQNNGVVDDSQLPKDRFSAERLKGVDSTLKIQPAKLEDSAVYLCASSSPRDRAYEQYFGPGTRLTVT.

At least ten counts were recorded for this clonotype. The V and J genes are TRBV27 and TRBJ2-3; TRBD2 aligns across 10 bases. Germline CDR1 is MNHEY and CDR2 is SMNVEV (reference sequence). J lost 6 bases, V lost 7 bases, and 13 bases had no gene match. The CDR3 has 16 amino acids. This chain's CDR3 is CASTPGSSGGGDTQYF. Written as DNA, the CDR3 is TGTGCCAGCACTCCCGGGTCTAGCGGGGGAGGGGATACGCAGTATTTT.

This clonotype was counted ten times or more. V is TRBV7-9 and J is TRBJ1-4, with 8 bases matching TRBD1. CDR1 SEHNR and CDR2 FQNEAQ come from the germline V gene (reference sequence). The CDR3 spans 15 residues. Trimming cost V 4 bases and J 8 bases; bases outside gene matches: 9. CDR3 loop: CASSSFDRGEEKLFF. The CDR3 nucleotides are TGTGCCAGCAGCTCCTTCGACAGGGGAGAGGAAAAACTGTTTTTT.

V is TRBV5-1 and J is TRBJ2-5; D possibly corresponds to TRBD2 (6 bases). CDR3 length: 14 residues. CDR1 is SGHRS, CDR2 YFSETQ, per germline. V lost 4 bases and J 6 bases, leaving 16 bases between the germline ends. CDR3 nucleotide sequence: TGCGCCAGCAGCCCTTTTAGCGGTCCCCAGACCCAGTACTTC. This translates into CASSPFSGPQTQYF.

This clonotype was counted many times. CDR3 sequence (DNA): TGTGCCAGCACTCTCGGGACACCAGTGTACGAGCAGTACTTC. Its translation: CASTLGTPVYEQYF. V usage is TRBV6-6 and J usage is TRBJ2-7; maybe TRBD1 (6 bases). Germline CDR1 reads MNHNY; CDR2 reads SVGAGI (reference sequence). The ends were cut back, 7 bases at V and 4 bases at J, with 17 bases in the middle. This CDR3 spans 14 amino acids.

This clonotype was seen many times. The genes are TRBV9 and TRBJ2-1, with 11 bases that match TRBD1. The length of the CDR3 is 19 residues. The germline V gene encodes CDR1 SGDLS and CDR2 YYNGEE. V trimming: 0 bases; J trimming: 7 bases; junction bases outside the gene matches: 15. This chain's CDR3 is CASSVEPVFGTGGQNEQFF. In DNA form, the CDR3 reads TGTGCCAGCAGCGTAGAACCGGTTTTCGGGACAGGGGGGCAGAATGAGCAGTTCTTC.

This clonotype has a count of ten or more. The genes are TRBV28 and TRBJ1-6; unclear D gene. Germline V CDR1 and CDR2: MDHEN, SYDVKM. This CDR3 has 15 amino acids. Trimming cost V 2 bases and J 7 bases, with 12 bases left between them. In DNA form, the CDR3 reads TGTGCCAGCAGTTTAGACAACAGAATAAATTCACCCCTCCACTTT. Amino acids: CASSLDNRINSPLHF.

With regard to this clonotype: A clone one base away is much larger, so this may be a read error. V and J are TRBV6-1 and TRBJ2-6; the match to TRBD1 covers 10 bases. The CDR3 loop spans 18 amino acids. The V gene end was trimmed by 5 bases and the J gene end by 2 bases; junction bases not matched to a gene: 9. CDR1 MNHNS and CDR2 SASEGT come from the germline V gene. CDR3 coding DNA: TGTGCCAGCAGTCCGGGGACAGGGGCAAGGACTGGGGCCAACGTCCTGACTTTC. Protein product: CASSPGTGARTGANVLTF.

About this clonotype itself: A much larger clone is a single base away; this may be a read error. The CDR3 region is CASRRGQGADTQYF. DNA of the CDR3: TGTGCCAGCAGGAGAGGACAGGGGGCTGATACGCAGTATTTT. The chain carries TRBV2 and TRBJ2-3, with 11 bases that match TRBD1. Unmatched junction bases numbered 5, after V lost 6 bases and J lost 6 bases. Germline CDR1 reads SNHLY; CDR2 reads FYNNEI. The CDR3 length is 14 residues.

As to this clonotype: This clone may be a read error of a much larger clone one base away. The genes are TRBV5-4 and TRBJ2-5; the D gene is possibly TRBD2 (6 bases). The CDR3 has 14 amino acids. Germline V gene data show CDR1 as SGHNT and CDR2 as YYREEE (reference sequence). The V end was cut by 4 bases, the J end by 11 bases, with 21 bases between. As DNA, the CDR3 is TGTGCCAGCAGCCTAGGACTTAGCGGCAATGAGCAGTACTTC. Encoded protein: CASSLGLSGNEQYF. Using reference TRBV5-4 and TRBJ2-5 for the parts outside the CDR3, the full variable domain is ETGVTQSPTHLIKTRGQQVTLRCSSQSGHNTVSWYQQALGQGPQFIFQYYREEENGRGNFPPRFSGLQFPNYSSELNVNALELDDSALYLCASSLGLSGNEQYFGPGTRLLVL.

This clonotype was seen more than once but under ten times. The rearrangement uses TRBV4-2 and TRBJ1-4; D possibly corresponds to TRBD1 (5 bases). The germline CDR1 and CDR2 sequences are LGHNA and YNFKEQ. The germline V and J ends were trimmed by 3 bases and 8 bases, with 13 bases remaining between them. The CDR3 consists of 14 residues. Here the CDR3 DNA reads TGTGCCAGCAGCCACCGAGGGGCAGACGAAAAACTGTTTTTT. Translation gives CASSHRGADEKLFF.

This clonotype was seen many times. CDR3 residues: CASSTQPGYEQYF. The CDR3 bases are TGTGCCAGCAGCACGCAGCCGGGATACGAGCAGTACTTC. This chain connects TRBV6-6 to TRBJ2-7; tentative D call: TRBD2 (5 bases). Trimming shortened V by 6 bases and J by 4 bases, and 13 bases separated the two germline ends. Germline loops: CDR1 MNHNY, CDR2 SVGAGI (reference sequence). This CDR3 region has 13 residues.

This clonotype was seen repeatedly, ten times or more. The rearrangement links TRBV30 to TRBJ1-1, with D possibly TRBD1 on 5 matching bases. Trimming shortened V by 0 bases and J by 3 bases, and 8 bases separated the two germline ends. This CDR3 is built from 13 residues. Germline V gives CDR1 GTSNPN, CDR2 SVGIG (reference sequence). DNA of the CDR3: TGTGCCTGGAGTGTAAGAGGGGACACTGAAGCTTTCTTT. This translates into CAWSVRGDTEAFF.

The chain employs TRBV6-2 or TRBV6-3 and TRBJ2-7, with D perhaps given as TRBD1 or TRBD2 (5 bases each). V was trimmed by 5 bases and J by 2 bases, leaving 10 bases between them. The CDR3 has 13 residues. Germline CDR1 reads MNHEY; CDR2 reads SVGEGT. CDR3: CASSRDAPYEQYF. The CDR3 coding sequence is TGTGCCAGCAGTCGGGACGCCCCCTACGAGCAGTACTTC.

At least ten counts were recorded for this clonotype. The J gene is TRBJ2-7, the V gene TRBV4-2, with a weak D call TRBD2 (9 bases). The ends were cut back, 1 base at V and 4 bases at J, with 17 bases in the middle. The CDR3 has 16 amino acids. Germline lookup yields CDR1 LGHNA and CDR2 YNFKEQ. The CDR3 DNA follows: TGTGCCAGCAGCCAAGGCTTAGCGGGGGACAGGTACGAGCAGTACTTC. Its translation: CASSQGLAGDRYEQYF.

Note on this clonotype: A much larger clone differs from this one at a single base, so this may be a read error. The CDR3 end shows no conserved phenylalanine or tryptophan, and so a read error is likely. The rearrangement joins TRBV20-1 to TRBJ2-3, with TRBD2 identical over 8 bases. CDR3 size: 14 residues. The junction had 6 bases not matched to a gene; V was cut back by 3 bases and J by 4 bases. Germline V lookup: CDR1 DFQATT, CDR2 SNEGSKA (reference sequence). This chain's CDR3 is CSASQAGEADTQYC. The CDR3 DNA follows: TGCAGTGCTAGCCAAGCGGGGGAGGCAGATACGCAGTATTGT.

Regarding this clonotype: A much more abundant neighbour one base away suggests this may be a read error. This sequence joins TRBV6-6 and TRBJ1-2; unclear D gene. V shed 2 bases and J shed 8 bases, with 12 bases lying between them. The CDR3 has 13 amino acids. Germline CDR1 is MNHNY and CDR2 is SVGAGI (reference sequence). The CDR3 DNA follows: TGTGCCAGCAGTTACGACCCTCCTACGGGCTACACCTTC. It is translated as CASSYDPPTGYTF.

The V and J genes are TRBV7-3 and TRBJ1-1; D unclear. Germline-derived CDR1 and CDR2 are SGHTA and FQGTGA. The CDR3 is 15 amino acids. Trimming left V 5 bases short and J 0 bases short, with 13 bases between. The CDR3 DNA follows: TGTGCCAGCAGCGCCTTTCCCGGTATGAACACTGAAGCTTTCTTT. This codes for CASSAFPGMNTEAFF.

This chain links TRBV12-3 or TRBV12-4 with TRBJ1-3, with 7 nucleotides matching TRBD1. J was trimmed by 0 bases and V by 7 bases; bases with no gene match: 15. The CDR3 is 18 amino acids. CDR3 bases: TGTGCCAGCACAACACAGGGGCCCAGACGGAACTCTGGAAACACCATATATTTT. It translates to CASTTQGPRRNSGNTIYF.

On this clonotype itself: A much bigger clone sits one base away, suggesting this may be a read error. This chain links TRBV6-5 with TRBJ2-5; perhaps TRBD1 as D (5 bases). The germline V gene has CDR1 MNHEY and CDR2 SVGAGI. V lost 6 bases to trimming and J lost 11 bases, with 19 bases between them. The length of the CDR3 is 13 residues. The DNA for the CDR3 is TGTGCCAGCAGATTGACAGTGGCGGATGAGCAGTACTTC. Amino acids: CASRLTVADEQYF.

The V and J genes are TRBV5-1 and TRBJ2-4; D perhaps matches TRBD2 (5 bases). The better agreement between TRBJ2-7 and the DNA end casts doubt on the J call. Looked up from germline, CDR1 is SGHRS and CDR2 is YFSETQ. The CDR3 contains 11 residues. Here the CDR3 DNA reads TGCGCCAGCAGGAACGGGGTCGAGCAGTACTTC. Its protein product is CASRNGVEQYF.

Ten or more counts support this clonotype. The chain recombines TRBV6-6 with TRBJ2-3, with 7 positions matching TRBD2. CDR3 length: 15 residues. CDR1 and CDR2 (germline): MNHNY, SVGAGI (reference sequence). Trimming at V came to 4 bases and at J to 6 bases, leaving 10 bases not matched to a gene. CDR3 amino acids: CASSFNSGSLDTQYF. The CDR3 DNA is TGTGCCAGCAGTTTTAATAGCGGGTCGCTGGATACGCAGTATTTT.

As for this clonotype: This clone may be a read error of a much larger clone one base away. The gene calls are TRBV2 and TRBJ1-2; D might be TRBD1 (5 bases). Germline-derived CDR1 and CDR2 are SNHLY and FYNNEI. V was pared by 7 bases and J by 6 bases, with 15 bases between. The CDR3 runs 13 residues. The CDR3 is CASKLRGNDGYTF. CDR3 nucleotide sequence: TGTGCCAGCAAGCTCCGGGGCAACGATGGCTACACCTTC.